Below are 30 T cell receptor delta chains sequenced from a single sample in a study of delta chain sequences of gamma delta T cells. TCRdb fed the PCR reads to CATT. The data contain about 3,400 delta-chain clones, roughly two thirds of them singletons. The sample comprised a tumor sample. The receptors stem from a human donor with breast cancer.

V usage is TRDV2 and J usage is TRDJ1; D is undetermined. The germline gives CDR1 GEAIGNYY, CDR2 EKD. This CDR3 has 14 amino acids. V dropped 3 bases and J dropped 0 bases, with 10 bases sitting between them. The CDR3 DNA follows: TGTGCCTGTGACGCGATTGTCAACACCGATAAACTCATCTTT. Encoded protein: CACDAIVNTDKLIF.

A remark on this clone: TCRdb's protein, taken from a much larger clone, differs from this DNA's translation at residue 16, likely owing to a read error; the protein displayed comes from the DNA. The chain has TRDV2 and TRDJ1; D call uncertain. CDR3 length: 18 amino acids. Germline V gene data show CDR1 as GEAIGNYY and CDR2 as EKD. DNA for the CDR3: TGTGCCTGTGACACTTTGCTTGATCGATCGGAGTACACCGATAAACCCATCTTT. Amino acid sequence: CACDTLLDRSEYTDKPIF.

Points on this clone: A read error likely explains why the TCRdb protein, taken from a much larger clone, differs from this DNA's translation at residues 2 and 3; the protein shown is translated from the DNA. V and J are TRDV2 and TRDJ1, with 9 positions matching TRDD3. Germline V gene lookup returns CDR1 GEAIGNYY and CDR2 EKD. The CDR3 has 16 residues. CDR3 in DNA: TGTTCCTTTGACGCAATACTGGGGGAATACACCGATAAACTCATCTTT. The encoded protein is CSFDAILGEYTDKLIF.

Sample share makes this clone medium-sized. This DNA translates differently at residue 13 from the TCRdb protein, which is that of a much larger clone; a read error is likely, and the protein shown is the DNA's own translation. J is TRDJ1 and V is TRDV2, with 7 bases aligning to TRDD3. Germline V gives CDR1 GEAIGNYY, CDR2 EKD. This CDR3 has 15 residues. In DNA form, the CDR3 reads TGTGCCTGTGACCCAGTGGGGGAGGACACCGATAAACACATCTTT. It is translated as CACDPVGEDTDKHIF.

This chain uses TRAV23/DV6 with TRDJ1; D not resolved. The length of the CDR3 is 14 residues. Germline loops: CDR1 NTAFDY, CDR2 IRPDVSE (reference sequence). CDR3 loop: CASDTVIQGDKLIF. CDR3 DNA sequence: TGTGCCTCAGACACTGTTATTCAAGGAGATAAACTCATCTTT.

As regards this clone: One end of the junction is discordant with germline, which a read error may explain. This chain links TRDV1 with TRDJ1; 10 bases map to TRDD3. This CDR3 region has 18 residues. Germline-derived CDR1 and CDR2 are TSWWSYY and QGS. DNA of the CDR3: TGTGCTTTTAGTGAGCCAAAGCTGGGGGATAGATCCACCGATATACTCATCTTT. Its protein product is CAFSEPKLGDRSTDILIF.

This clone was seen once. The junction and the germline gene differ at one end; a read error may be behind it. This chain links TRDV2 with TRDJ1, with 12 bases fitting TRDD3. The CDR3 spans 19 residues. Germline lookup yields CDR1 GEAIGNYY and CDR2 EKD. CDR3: CACDTIGWGIRVKSDKLIF. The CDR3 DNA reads TGTGCTTGTGACACTATAGGCTGGGGGATACGGGTCAAGTCCGATAAACTCATCTTT.

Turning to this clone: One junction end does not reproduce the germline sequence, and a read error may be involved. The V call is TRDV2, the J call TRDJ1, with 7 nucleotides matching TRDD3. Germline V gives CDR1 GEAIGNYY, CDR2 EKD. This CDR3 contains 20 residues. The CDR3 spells CACDTVSGEGDRLYTDILIF. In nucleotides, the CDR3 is TGTGCCTGTGACACCGTGTCAGGGGAGGGGGATCGACTCTACACCGATATACTCATCTTT.

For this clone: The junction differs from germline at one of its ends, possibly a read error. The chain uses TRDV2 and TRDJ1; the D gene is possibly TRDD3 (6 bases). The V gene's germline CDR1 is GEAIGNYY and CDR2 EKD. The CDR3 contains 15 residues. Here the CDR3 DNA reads TGTGCATGTGACCCCCTTGGGGGTGCTCCCGATAAACTCATCTTT. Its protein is CACDPLGGAPDKLIF.

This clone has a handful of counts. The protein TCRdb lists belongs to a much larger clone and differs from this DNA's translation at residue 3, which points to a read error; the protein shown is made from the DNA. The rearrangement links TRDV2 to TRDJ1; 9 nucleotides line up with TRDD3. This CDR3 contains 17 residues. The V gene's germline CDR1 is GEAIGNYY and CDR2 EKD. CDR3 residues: CAFDTLLGERYTDKLIF. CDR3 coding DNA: TGTGCCTTTGACACTCTACTGGGGGAACGGTACACCGATAAACTCATCTTT.

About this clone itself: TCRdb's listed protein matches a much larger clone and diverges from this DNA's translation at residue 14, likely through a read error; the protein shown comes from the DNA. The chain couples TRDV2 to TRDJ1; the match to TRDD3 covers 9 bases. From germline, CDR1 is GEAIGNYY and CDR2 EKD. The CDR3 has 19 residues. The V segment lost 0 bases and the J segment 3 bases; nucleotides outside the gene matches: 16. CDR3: CACDTNGLGIRKTADKLIF. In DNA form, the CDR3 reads TGTGCCTGTGACACCAACGGGCTGGGGATACGAAAAACGGCCGATAAACTCATCTTT.

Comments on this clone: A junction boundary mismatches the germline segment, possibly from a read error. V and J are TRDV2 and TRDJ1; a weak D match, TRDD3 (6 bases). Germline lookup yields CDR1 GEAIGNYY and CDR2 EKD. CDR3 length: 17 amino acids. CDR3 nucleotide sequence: TGTGCCTGTGACACAGTTGGGGGCTACAGAAACACCGAAAAAATCATTTTC. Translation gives CACDTVGGYRNTEKIIF.

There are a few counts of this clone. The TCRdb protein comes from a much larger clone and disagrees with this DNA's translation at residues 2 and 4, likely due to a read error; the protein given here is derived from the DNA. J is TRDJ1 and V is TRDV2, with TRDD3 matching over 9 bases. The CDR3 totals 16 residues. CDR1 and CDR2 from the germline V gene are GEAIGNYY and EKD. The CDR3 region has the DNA TGTTCCTGTGTCGCAATACTGGGGGAATACACCGATAAACTCATCTTT. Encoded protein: CSCVAILGEYTDKLIF.

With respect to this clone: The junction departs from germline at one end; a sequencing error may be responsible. The CDR3: CALVELSAFLGIRHPSWYTDKLIF. CDR3 nucleotides: TGTGCTCTTGTGGAACTCTCTGCCTTCCTGGGTATACGGCACCCTTCCTGGTACACCGATAAACTCATCTTT. This chain joins TRDV1 and TRDJ1, with 7 bases matching TRDD2. The CDR3 is made up of 24 amino acids. Germline V gene sequence: CDR1 TSWWSYY, CDR2 QGS.

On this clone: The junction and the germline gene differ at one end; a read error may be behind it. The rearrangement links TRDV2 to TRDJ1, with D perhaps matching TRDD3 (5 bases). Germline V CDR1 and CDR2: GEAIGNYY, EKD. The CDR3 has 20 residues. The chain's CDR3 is CAFDTVSRDDDRPYTDKLIF. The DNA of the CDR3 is TGTGCCTTTGACACCGTCTCAAGGGATGACGACCGACCTTACACCGATAAACTCATCTTT.

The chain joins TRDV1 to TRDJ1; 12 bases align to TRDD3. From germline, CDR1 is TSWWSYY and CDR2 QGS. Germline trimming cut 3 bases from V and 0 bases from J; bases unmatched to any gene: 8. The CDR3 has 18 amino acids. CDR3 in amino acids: CALGDVLGDTEYTDKLIF. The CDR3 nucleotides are TGTGCTCTTGGGGACGTACTGGGGGATACTGAGTACACCGATAAACTCATCTTT.

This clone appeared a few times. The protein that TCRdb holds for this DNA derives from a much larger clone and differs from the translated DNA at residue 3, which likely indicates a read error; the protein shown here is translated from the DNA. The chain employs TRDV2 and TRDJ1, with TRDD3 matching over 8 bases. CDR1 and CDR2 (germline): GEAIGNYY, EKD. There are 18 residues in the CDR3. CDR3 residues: CAFDSVLGGLKVTDKLIF. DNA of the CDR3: TGTGCCTTTGACTCCGTACTGGGGGGACTGAAGGTGACCGATAAACTCATCTTT.

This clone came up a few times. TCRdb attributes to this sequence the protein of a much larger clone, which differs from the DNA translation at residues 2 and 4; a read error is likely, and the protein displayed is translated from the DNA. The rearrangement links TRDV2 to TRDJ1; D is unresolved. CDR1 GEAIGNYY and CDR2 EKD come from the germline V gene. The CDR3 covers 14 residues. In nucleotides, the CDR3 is TGTTCCTGTGTCTCCGTTGACCACACCGATAAACTCATCTTT. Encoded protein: CSCVSVDHTDKLIF.

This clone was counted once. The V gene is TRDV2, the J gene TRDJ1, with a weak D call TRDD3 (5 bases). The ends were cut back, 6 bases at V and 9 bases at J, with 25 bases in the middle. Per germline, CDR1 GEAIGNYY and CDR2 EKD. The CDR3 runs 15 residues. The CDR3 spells CACYALGIRENELIF. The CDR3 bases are TGTGCCTGTTACGCCCTGGGTATAAGGGAGAATGAACTCATCTTT.

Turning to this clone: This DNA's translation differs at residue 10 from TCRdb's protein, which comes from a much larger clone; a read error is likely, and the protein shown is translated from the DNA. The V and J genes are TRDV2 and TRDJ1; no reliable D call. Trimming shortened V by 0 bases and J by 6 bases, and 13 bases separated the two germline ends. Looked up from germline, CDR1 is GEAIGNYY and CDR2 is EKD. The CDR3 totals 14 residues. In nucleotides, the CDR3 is TGTGCCTGTGACACCGTTTCGAAGTACTATAAACTCATCTTT. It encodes CACDTVSKYYKLIF.

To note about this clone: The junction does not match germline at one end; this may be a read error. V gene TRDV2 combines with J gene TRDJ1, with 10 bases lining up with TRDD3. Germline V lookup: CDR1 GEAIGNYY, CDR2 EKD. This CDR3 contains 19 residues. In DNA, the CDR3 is TGTGCCTGTGACACTGTAGGCTGGGGGATAAGGGACGGGGACGATCAACTCATCTTT. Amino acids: CACDTVGWGIRDGDDQLIF.

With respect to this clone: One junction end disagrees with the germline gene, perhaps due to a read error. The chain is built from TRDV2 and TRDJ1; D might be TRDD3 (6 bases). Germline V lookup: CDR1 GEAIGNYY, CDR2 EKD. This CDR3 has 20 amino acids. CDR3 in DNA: TGTGCCTGTGACATCCTGTCAAGGTACTGGGACCGACATTACACCGATAAACTCATTTTT. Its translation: CACDILSRYWDRHYTDKLIF.

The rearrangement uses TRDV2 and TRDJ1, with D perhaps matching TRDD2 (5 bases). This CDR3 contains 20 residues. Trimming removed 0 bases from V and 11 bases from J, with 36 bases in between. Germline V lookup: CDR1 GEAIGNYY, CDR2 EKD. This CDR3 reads CACDTLSRDAGRPYTDILIF. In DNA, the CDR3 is TGTGCCTGTGACACCCTGTCAAGGGACGCGGGCCGACCCTACACCGATATCCTCATCTTT.

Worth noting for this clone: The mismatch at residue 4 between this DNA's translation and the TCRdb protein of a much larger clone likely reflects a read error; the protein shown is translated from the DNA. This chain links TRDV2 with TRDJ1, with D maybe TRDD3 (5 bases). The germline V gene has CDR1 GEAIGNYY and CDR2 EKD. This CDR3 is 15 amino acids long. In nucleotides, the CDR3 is TGTGCCTGTGTCACCGTGATACCCTACACCGATAAACTCATCTTT. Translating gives CACVTVIPYTDKLIF.

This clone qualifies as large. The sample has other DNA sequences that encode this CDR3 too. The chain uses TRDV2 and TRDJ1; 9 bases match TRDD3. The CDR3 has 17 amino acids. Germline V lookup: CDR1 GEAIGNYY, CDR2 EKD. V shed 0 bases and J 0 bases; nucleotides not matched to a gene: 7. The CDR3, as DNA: TGTGCCTGTGACACCGTGGGGATACGGGCGTACACCGATAAACTCATCTTT. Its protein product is CACDTVGIRAYTDKLIF.

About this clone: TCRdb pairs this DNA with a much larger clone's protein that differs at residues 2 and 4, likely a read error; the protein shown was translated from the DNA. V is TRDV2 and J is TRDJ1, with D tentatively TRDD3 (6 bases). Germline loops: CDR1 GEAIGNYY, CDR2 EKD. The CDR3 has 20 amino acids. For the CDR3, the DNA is TGTTCCTGTTACACCGTGTCAAGGGAGGGGGACCGACCTTACACCGATAAACTCATCTTT. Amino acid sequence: CSCYTVSREGDRPYTDKLIF.

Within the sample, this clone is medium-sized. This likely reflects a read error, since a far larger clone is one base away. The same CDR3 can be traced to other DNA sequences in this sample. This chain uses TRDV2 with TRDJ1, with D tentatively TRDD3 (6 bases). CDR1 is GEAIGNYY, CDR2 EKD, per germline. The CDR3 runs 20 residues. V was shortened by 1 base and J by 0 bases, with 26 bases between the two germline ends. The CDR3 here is CACDTVSREGDRPYTDKLIF. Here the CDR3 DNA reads TGTGCCTGTGACACTGTGTCAAGGGAGGGGGACCGACCTTACACCGATAAACTCATCTTT.

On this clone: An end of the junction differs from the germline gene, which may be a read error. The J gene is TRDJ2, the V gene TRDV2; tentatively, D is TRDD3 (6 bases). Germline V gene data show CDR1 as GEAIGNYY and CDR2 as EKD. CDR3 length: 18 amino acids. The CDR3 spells CAFDPLLGDGALTAQLFF. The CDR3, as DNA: TGTGCCTTTGACCCCTTACTAGGGGATGGAGCTTTGACAGCACAACTCTTCTTT.

The CDR3 coding sequence is TGTGCCTGTGACTCCCTCCTTGGGGATTCGCCCCAGTTACGCATCGGTAGACTCATCTTT. It translates to CACDSLLGDSPQLRIGRLIF. The chain combines TRDV2 with TRDJ1; a weak D match, TRDD3 (6 bases). The germline V gene encodes CDR1 GEAIGNYY and CDR2 EKD. The germline V and J ends were trimmed by 3 bases and 10 bases, with 38 bases remaining between them. The CDR3 has 20 amino acids.

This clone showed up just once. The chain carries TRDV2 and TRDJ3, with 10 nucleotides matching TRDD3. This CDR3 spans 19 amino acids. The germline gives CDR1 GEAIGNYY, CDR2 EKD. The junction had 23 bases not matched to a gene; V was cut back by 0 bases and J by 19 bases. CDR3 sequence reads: CACDTAGGYSSEDILLMFF. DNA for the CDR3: TGTGCCTGTGACACCGCTGGGGGATATAGCTCCGAGGACATCCTACTTATGTTTTTC.